This TCR beta chain is from a study of beta chain features in type 1 diabetes. Findings and caveats of the study: A closer apparent resemblance between naive, central memory and Treg TCRB repertoires was seen in patients than in healthy donors. For patients and controls alike, PCR might favor shorter templates to the same degree. VDJ junctions sequenced from type 1 diabetes patients showed fewer insertions and more deletions.

Germline CDR1 is SEHNR and CDR2 is FQNEAQ (reference sequence). V gave up 5 bases and J gave up 4 bases; unmatched junction bases: 9. The CDR3 is 18 amino acids. There are a few counts of this clone. Its antigen is not known. What was sequenced were expressed TCRB transcripts, since all of the isolated RNA had been reverse transcribed. Read counts averaged around 4 million for samples of naive, central memory and regulatory T cells. Sequencing used immunoSEQ multiplex PCR; TCRdb keeps in-frame clones, though not all of them. The repertoire holds hundreds of thousands of clones, over 9.5% seen once, with about 0.037% in the top ten.

Sequenced: naive CD4+ T cells from blood. The chain has TRBV7-9 and TRBJ2-3; 16 bases line up with TRBD2. This sequence was found in a woman younger than 30 in good health. Here the CDR3 DNA reads TGTGCCAGCAGCGCTGGGACTAGCGGGAGGGCCCGAGCAGATACGCAGTATTTT. Protein product: CASSAGTSGRARADTQYF.